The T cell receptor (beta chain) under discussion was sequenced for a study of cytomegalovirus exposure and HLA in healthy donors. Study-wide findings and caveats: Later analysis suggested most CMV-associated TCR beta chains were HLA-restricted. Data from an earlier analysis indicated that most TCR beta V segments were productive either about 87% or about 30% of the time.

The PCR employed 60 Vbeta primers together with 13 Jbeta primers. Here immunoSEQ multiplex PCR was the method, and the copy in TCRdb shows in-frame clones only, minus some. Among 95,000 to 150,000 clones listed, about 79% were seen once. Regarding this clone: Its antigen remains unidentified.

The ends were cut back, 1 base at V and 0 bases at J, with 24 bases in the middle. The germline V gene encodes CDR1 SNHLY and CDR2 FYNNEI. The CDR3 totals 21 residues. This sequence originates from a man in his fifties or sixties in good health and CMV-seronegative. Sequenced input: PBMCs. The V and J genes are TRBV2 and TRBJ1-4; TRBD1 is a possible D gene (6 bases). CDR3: CASSEESSLGAVITTNEKLFF. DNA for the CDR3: TGTGCCAGCAGTGAAGAAAGCAGTCTGGGGGCGGTTATTACAACTAATGAAAAACTGTTTTTT.